This T cell receptor beta chain appears in the sequencing data of a study of blood T cell repertoires in COVID-19 (dated by TCRdb to about 2020). Concerning the study at large: Samples covering the acute and convalescent phases of COVID-19 were provided by collaborators in the United States, Italy and Spain. The prospective study material was composed of cDNA or gDNA derived from T cells, B-cell-depleted T cells, or PBMCs. Deeply sampled blood TCRbeta repertoires from subjects exposed to, actively infected with, or recovered from COVID-19 were included in the dataset. The repertoires were released in a freely available public database meant as a resource for research on the immune response to SARS-CoV-2. Samples came from the ongoing ImmuneRACE study (first 160 participants) plus 1,254 subjects from 6 global collaborators. A de-identified subject ID, COVID-19 status, age in years and sex were almost always included in the sample metadata. Where available, HLA class I and class II types were obtained from metadata supplied by the sample provider rather than from assay-based typing.

This clone was found a few times. Its antigen remains undetermined. Base quality data are lacking; no much larger clone is found one base away. The immunoSEQ Assay, a bias-controlled multiplex PCR, was used to amplify TCRbeta CDR3 regions from genomic DNA. The study's processing was this. The number of nucleated cells in each sample was estimated from the amplification of reference gene primers within the assay. To quantify the absolute abundance of each unique TCRbeta CDR3 rearrangement, sequence reads were collapsed and filtered. Productive Simpson clonality was computed per sample as the square root of Simpson's diversity index over productive rearrangements. This is the immuneACCESS table as TCRdb keeps it, with only in-frame sequences that have V and J called. A part of the clones is gone; compared with another copy, unresolved V genes explain less than half, and the rest is unexplained. V, J and clone size are taken as reported in that table, and D and trimming were inferred from the DNA itself. The sample contains over 250,000 clones, roughly 90% of them found a single time. Roughly 9% of the sample is in the top ten clones.

Trimming removed 1 base from V and 7 bases from J; the gene matches leave 4 bases unexplained. CDR1 and CDR2, per the germline V gene (reference sequence), are LNHDA and SQIVND. Counted from cysteine to phenylalanine, this CDR3 has 15 amino acids. This entry keeps only the CDR3 DNA: 45 bases, framed from base 1. Summary of the overall study and its limitations: Clinical and demographic metadata were provided uncurated, with the amount varying by source and participant.

In the prospective study, participants were about 18 to 90 years old, resided in approximately 25 geographic areas of the United States, and were enrolled through a virtual design. Cohort assignment in the prospective study relied on participant-reported clinical history from a screening survey and a study questionnaire. Recovered participants in ImmuneRACE Cohort 3 were defined by two consecutive negative NP/OP PCR tests, clearance by a healthcare professional, or resolution of symptoms. In the prospective study, mobile phlebotomists collected whole blood, serum and a nasopharyngeal or oropharyngeal swab from each participant. Participants in the prospective study had the option to provide additional blood draws and questionnaires over a roughly two-month period. Blood samples from the prospective study were shipped frozen or at room temperature prior to DNA extraction.

The sequenced material came from PBMCs or T cells enriched from blood (not recorded which). This TCR derives from a man in his forties who had recovered from COVID-19. The V and J genes are TRBV19 and TRBJ1-6; TRBD1 matches 7 bases in the middle. In nucleotides, the sequence is TGTGCCAGTAGTATAGGGACAGGCCGCAATTCACCCCTCCACTTT. Its translation is CASSIGTGRNSPLHF.